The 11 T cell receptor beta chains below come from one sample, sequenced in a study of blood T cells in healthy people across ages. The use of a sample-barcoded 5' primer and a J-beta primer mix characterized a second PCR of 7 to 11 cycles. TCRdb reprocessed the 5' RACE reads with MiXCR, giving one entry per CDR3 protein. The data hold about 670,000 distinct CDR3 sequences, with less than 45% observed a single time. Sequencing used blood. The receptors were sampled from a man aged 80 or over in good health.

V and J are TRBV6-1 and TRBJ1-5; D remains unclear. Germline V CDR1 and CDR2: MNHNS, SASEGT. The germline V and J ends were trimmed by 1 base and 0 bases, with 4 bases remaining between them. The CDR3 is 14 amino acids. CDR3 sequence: CASSEVVSNQPQHF. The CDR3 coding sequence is TGTGCCAGCAGTGAAGTGGTTAGCAATCAGCCCCAGCATTTT.

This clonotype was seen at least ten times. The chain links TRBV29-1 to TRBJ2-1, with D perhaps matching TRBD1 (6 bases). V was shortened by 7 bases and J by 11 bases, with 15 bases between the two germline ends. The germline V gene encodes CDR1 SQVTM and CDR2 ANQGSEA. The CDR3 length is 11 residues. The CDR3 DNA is TGCAGCGCCCCACAGGGACCCCAGCAGTTCTTC. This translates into CSAPQGPQQFF.

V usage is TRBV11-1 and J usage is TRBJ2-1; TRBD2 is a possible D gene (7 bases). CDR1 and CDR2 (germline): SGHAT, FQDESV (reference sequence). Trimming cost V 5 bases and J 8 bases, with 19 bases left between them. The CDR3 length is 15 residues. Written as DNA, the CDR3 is TGTGCCAGCAGCCCAGGGGTTTCGCGGGAGTATGAGCAGTTCTTC. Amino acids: CASSPGVSREYEQFF.

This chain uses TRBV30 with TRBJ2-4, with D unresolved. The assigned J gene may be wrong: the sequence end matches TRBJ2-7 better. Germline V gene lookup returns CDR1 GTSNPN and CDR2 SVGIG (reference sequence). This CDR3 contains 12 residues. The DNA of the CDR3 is TGTGCCTGGATAGCCTCCGCCTACGAGCAGTACTTC. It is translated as CAWIASAYEQYF.

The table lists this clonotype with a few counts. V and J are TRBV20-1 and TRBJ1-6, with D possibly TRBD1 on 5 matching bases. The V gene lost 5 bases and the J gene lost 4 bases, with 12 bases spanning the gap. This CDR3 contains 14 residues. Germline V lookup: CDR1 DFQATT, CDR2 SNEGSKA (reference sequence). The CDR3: CSASQTEYNSPLHF. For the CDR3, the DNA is TGCAGTGCTTCTCAGACAGAATATAATTCACCCCTCCACTTT.

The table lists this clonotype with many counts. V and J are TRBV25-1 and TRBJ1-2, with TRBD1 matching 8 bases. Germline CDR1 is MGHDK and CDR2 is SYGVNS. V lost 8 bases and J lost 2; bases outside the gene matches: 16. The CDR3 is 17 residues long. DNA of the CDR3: TGTGCCAGCCGGAGAAGTTTTAACAGGGGGAGCAACTATGGCTACACCTTC. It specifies CASRRSFNRGSNYGYTF.

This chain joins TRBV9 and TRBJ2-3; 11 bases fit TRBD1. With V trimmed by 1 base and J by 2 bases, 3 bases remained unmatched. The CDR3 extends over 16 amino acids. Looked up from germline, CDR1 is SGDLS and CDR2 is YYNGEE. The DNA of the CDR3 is TGTGCCAGCAGCGTAAGGGACAGGGGGGCCACAGATACGCAGTATTTT. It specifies CASSVRDRGATDTQYF.

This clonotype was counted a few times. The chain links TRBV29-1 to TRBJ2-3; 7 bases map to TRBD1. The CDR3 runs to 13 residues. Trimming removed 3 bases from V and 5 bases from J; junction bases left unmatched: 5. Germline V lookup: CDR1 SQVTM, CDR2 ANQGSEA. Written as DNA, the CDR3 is TGCAGCGTTGAGAGACAGGGTGTAGATACGCAGTATTTT. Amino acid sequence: CSVERQGVDTQYF.

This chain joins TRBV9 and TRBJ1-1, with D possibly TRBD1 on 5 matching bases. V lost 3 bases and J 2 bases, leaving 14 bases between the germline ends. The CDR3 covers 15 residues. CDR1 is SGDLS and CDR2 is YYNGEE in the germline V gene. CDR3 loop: CASSGRDGRNTEAFF. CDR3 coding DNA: TGTGCCAGCAGCGGTAGGGACGGACGAAACACTGAAGCTTTCTTT. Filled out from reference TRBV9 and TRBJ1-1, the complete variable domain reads DSGVTQTPKHLITATGQRVTLRCSPRSGDLSVYWYQQSLDQGLQFLIQYYNGEERAKGNILERFSAQQFPDLHSELNLSSLELGDSALYFCASSGRDGRNTEAFFGQGTRLTVV.

CDR3 DNA: TGTGCCAGCAGCCGGGACACCTACGAGCAGTACTTC. It codes for CASSRDTYEQYF. The V call is TRBV6-5, the J call TRBJ2-7, with D possibly matching TRBD1 (6 bases). V lost 6 bases and J 2 bases, leaving 8 bases between the germline ends. The CDR3 loop spans 12 amino acids. Per germline, CDR1 MNHEY and CDR2 SVGAGI.

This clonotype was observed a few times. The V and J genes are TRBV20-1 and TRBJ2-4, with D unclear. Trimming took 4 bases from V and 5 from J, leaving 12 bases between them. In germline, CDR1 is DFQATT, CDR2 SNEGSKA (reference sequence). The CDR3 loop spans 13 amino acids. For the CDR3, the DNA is TGCAGTGCTATAACTGAGACCGAAAACATTCAGTACTTC. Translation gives CSAITETENIQYF.